This entry is about one T cell receptor beta chain. These data belong to a study of blood T cell repertoires in COVID-19. The data were produced by immunoSEQ multiplex PCR, yet TCRdb's version contains in-frame clones alone and is incomplete. Of over 55,000 clones listed, approximately 85% are singletons. The CDR3 contains 12 residues. V lost 0 bases and J 9 bases, leaving 8 bases between the germline ends. Germline lookup yields CDR1 MNHNS and CDR2 SASEGT. This receptor was identified in a man over 45 with acute or convalescent COVID-19. The chain combines TRBV6-1 with TRBJ2-5; D might be TRBD2 (6 bases). Source material: peripheral blood. The CDR3 loop is CASSEAWGAQYF. CDR3 bases: TGTGCCAGCAGTGAAGCATGGGGGGCCCAGTACTTC.